The 21 T cell receptor beta chains given below trace back to one sample, sequenced in a study of a mutant IDH1 vaccine in newly diagnosed glioma. Sequencing used immunoSEQ multiplex PCR; TCRdb keeps in-frame clones, though not all of them. The sample records around 33,000 clones, about 85% being singletons. This sample's time point: baseline, week 1 (first vaccination visit). Treatment in this sample: pre-vaccination baseline after standard-of-care therapy. This material consisted of PBMCs, taken from a glioma patient treated with radiotherapy, temozolomide or both. These receptors were obtained from a woman between 40 and 55 years old with glioma.

The chain has TRBV5-1 and TRBJ1-1; D is uncertain. Germline CDR1 and CDR2: SGHRS and YFSETQ. Trimming shortened V by 6 bases and J by 5 bases, and 14 bases separated the two germline ends. This CDR3 is 13 amino acids long. The CDR3 DNA follows: TGCGCCAGCATGAGGATTGGACGGACTGAAGCTTTCTTT. Translated, it gives CASMRIGRTEAFF.

The V call is TRBV10-3, the J call TRBJ1-5; D gene unclear. V dropped 4 bases and J dropped 8 bases, with 18 bases sitting between them. Germline V CDR1 and CDR2: ENHRY, SYGVKD. The CDR3 has 15 residues. CDR3 bases: TGTGCCATCAGTGCGGTCAGCGGCCCTACGAAGCCCCAGCATTTT. Amino acid sequence: CAISAVSGPTKPQHF.

The chain is built from TRBV4-1 and TRBJ1-2; possible D gene TRBD1, 5 bases. V lost 1 base and J 4 bases, leaving 13 bases between the germline ends. The length of the CDR3 is 15 residues. Germline V lookup: CDR1 MGHRA, CDR2 YSYEKL. The CDR3 DNA is TGCGCCAGCAGCCAAGTGGGTTGGGGGAGCTATGGCTACACCTTC. Residues: CASSQVGWGSYGYTF.

The chain is built from TRBV10-3 and TRBJ2-2; D gene unclear. Between the trimmed V and J ends, which lost 6 bases and 5 bases, there was a span of 7 bases. Germline V gene sequence: CDR1 ENHRY, CDR2 SYGVKD. This CDR3 spans 12 amino acids. CDR3 sequence reads: CAISSSTGELFF. CDR3 coding DNA: TGTGCCATCAGCTCTTCAACCGGGGAGCTGTTTTTT.

CDR3 nucleotides: TGCAGCGTTGAAGACACAGTGGTCCCCTCTAACTATGGCTACACCTTC. It encodes CSVEDTVVPSNYGYTF. The chain joins TRBV29-1 to TRBJ1-2, with D unresolved. The germline V gene has CDR1 SQVTM and CDR2 ANQGSEA. With 0 bases removed from V and 0 bases from J, the gap between germline ends came to 14 bases. The CDR3 spans 16 residues.

The chain uses TRBV5-6 and TRBJ2-6, with D unclear. CDR3 length: 16 amino acids. Trimming took off 0 bases at V and 2 bases at J, with 9 bases between the two ends. CDR1 SGHDT and CDR2 YYEEEE come from the germline V gene. The CDR3 DNA follows: TGTGCCAGCAGCTTGGTGTCAGCAACTGGGGCCAACGTCCTGACTTTC. Translation: CASSLVSATGANVLTF.

The genes are TRBV5-6 and TRBJ1-1; D is uncertain. The V and J ends lost 0 bases and 11 bases respectively, with 14 bases between them. In germline, CDR1 is SGHDT, CDR2 YYEEEE. CDR3 size: 13 residues. The CDR3 DNA reads TGTGCCAGCAGCTTGGACCCGGAAAAAGCGGCTTTCTTT. Encoded protein: CASSLDPEKAAFF. The variable domain in full, with the rest retrieved from reference TRBV5-6 and TRBJ1-1, is DAGVTQSPTHLIKTRGQQVTLRCSPKSGHDTVSWYQQALGQGPQFIFQYYEEEERQRGNFPDRFSGHQFPNYSSELNVNALLLGDSALYLCASSLDPEKAAFFGQGTRLTVV.

The chain uses TRBV4-3 and TRBJ2-2; perhaps TRBD1 as D (6 bases). Germline V gene sequence: CDR1 LGHNA, CDR2 YSLEER. V lost 0 bases to trimming and J lost 1 base, with 12 bases between them. This CDR3 has 17 residues. The CDR3 nucleotides read TGCGCCAGCAGCCAAGATTGGCCACAGGGGAACACCGGGGAGCTGTTTTTT. Translated, it gives CASSQDWPQGNTGELFF.

The chain uses TRBV10-3 and TRBJ2-7; the match to TRBD1 covers 8 bases. CDR1 is ENHRY and CDR2 is SYGVKD in the germline V gene. The CDR3 covers 15 residues. With 0 bases clipped from V and 4 bases from J, the junction kept 5 bases outside the gene matches. In nucleotides, the CDR3 is TGTGCCATCAGTGAGTCCCGGGACAGGCAATACGAGCAGTACTTC. Translating it yields CAISESRDRQYEQYF.

This sequence joins TRBV5-1 and TRBJ2-5; 9 bases map to TRBD1. Germline V lookup: CDR1 SGHRS, CDR2 YFSETQ. The trim removed 4 bases at V and 9 bases at J, leaving 10 bases unmatched. The CDR3 length is 14 residues. Here the CDR3 DNA reads TGCGCCAGCAGCATACAGGGGGCCGTAGGGCCCCAGTACTTC. Protein sequence: CASSIQGAVGPQYF.

The chain links TRBV28 to TRBJ2-1; TRBD1 matches 9 bases. There are 15 residues in the CDR3. The germline V gene has CDR1 MDHEN and CDR2 SYDVKM. The trim removed 3 bases at V and 8 bases at J, leaving 8 bases unmatched. The CDR3 region is CASSLVLQGADEQFF. CDR3 DNA sequence: TGTGCCAGCAGTTTGGTCTTACAGGGGGCCGATGAGCAGTTCTTC.

This clone was found once. This chain joins TRBV6-6 and TRBJ2-5, with D maybe TRBD2 (6 bases). V dropped 6 bases and J dropped 0 bases, with 14 bases sitting between them. Germline loops: CDR1 MNHNY, CDR2 SVGAGI (reference sequence). The CDR3 consists of 15 residues. CDR3 loop: CASSITGGYQETQYF. As DNA, the CDR3 is TGTGCCAGCAGCATCACTGGGGGGTACCAAGAGACCCAGTACTTC.

The chain carries TRBV18 and TRBJ2-5; 11 bases are shared with TRBD2. The V and J ends lost 0 bases and 5 bases, in that order; junction bases with no gene match: 11. The CDR3 extends over 18 amino acids. In germline, CDR1 is KGHSH, CDR2 LQKENI. The CDR3 protein is CASSPPNGRVAGGETQYF. The CDR3 region has the DNA TGTGCCAGCTCACCACCGAACGGTCGCGTAGCGGGAGGGGAGACCCAGTACTTC.

The chain links TRBV29-1 to TRBJ1-5; D gene ambiguous. Germline CDR1 reads SQVTM; CDR2 reads ANQGSEA. Deletions cut 7 bases from V and 5 bases from J, with 15 bases between. CDR3 length: 13 residues. The CDR3 region is CSAIVGPHQPQHF. In DNA, the CDR3 is TGCAGCGCCATCGTCGGGCCCCATCAGCCCCAGCATTTT. The full variable domain, with the rest looked up from reference TRBV29-1 and TRBJ1-5, is SAVISQKPSRDICQRGTSLTIQCQVDSQVTMMFWYRQQPGQSLTLIATANQGSEATYESGFVIDKFPISRPNLTFSTLTVSNMSPEDSSIYLCSAIVGPHQPQHFGDGTRLSIL.

V is TRBV6-5 and J is TRBJ2-5, with 10 nucleotides matching TRBD1. This CDR3 contains 15 residues. Germline V lookup: CDR1 MNHEY, CDR2 SVGAGI. V lost 4 bases and J lost 5; bases outside the gene matches: 7. The CDR3 spells CASSSGTGDGETQYF. The CDR3 DNA reads TGTGCCAGCAGTTCCGGGACAGGGGACGGGGAGACCCAGTACTTC.

The chain uses TRBV7-2 and TRBJ1-2; 8 bases align to TRBD1. V lost 1 base, J lost 4 bases, and 8 bases stayed unmatched. Per the germline V gene, CDR1 is SGHTA and CDR2 is FQGNSA. The CDR3 runs 16 residues. The CDR3 DNA reads TGTGCCAGCAGCTTAGGGCCGGGACAGGTTAGCTATGGCTACACCTTC. It codes for CASSLGPGQVSYGYTF.

The table lists this clone with a few counts. This sequence joins TRBV7-8 and TRBJ1-6; no definite D call. CDR1 and CDR2 from the germline V gene are SGHVS and FQNEAQ. The germline V and J ends were trimmed by 2 bases and 3 bases, with 8 bases remaining between them. This CDR3 is built from 15 residues. CDR3 sequence (DNA): TGTGCCAGCAGCTTACTCCGTTTCTATAATTCACCCCTCCACTTT. Protein product: CASSLLRFYNSPLHF.

This rearrangement joins TRBV5-1 to TRBJ2-1; TRBD2 matches at 9 bases. Germline assignment: CDR1 SGHRS and CDR2 YFSETQ. Losses at the gene ends were 3 bases for V and 7 bases for J; bases not matched to a gene: 5. The CDR3 length is 14 residues. CDR3 bases: TGCGCCAGCAGCTCGGGACTAGCCATAAATGAGCAGTTCTTC. This gives the protein CASSSGLAINEQFF.

The chain uses TRBV12-5 and TRBJ2-2; no firm D call. Trimming pared 2 bases from V and 6 bases from J, leaving 7 bases between. This CDR3 comprises 13 residues. Germline lookup yields CDR1 LGHNT and CDR2 FRNRAP. The CDR3 nucleotides are TGTGCTAGTGGTTTGCTACCCCCCGGGGAGCTGTTTTTT. It specifies CASGLLPPGELFF.

This clone has a handful of counts. CDR3 in amino acids: CASSQLVGVRNEQYF. The DNA of the CDR3 is TGCGCCAGCAGCCAGTTGGTAGGGGTAAGGAACGAGCAGTACTTC. The J gene is TRBJ2-7, the V gene TRBV4-1, with a tentative D call TRBD1 (5 bases). V was shortened by 3 bases and J by 5 bases, with 17 bases between the two germline ends. The CDR3 is 15 residues long. Germline V gives CDR1 MGHRA, CDR2 YSYEKL.

The chain carries TRBV19 and TRBJ1-4; D unclear. V was cut by 3 bases and J by 8 bases, with 10 bases left in between. Germline V gene data show CDR1 as LNHDA and CDR2 as SQIVND (reference sequence). CDR3 size: 13 residues. Here the CDR3 DNA reads TGTGCCAGTAGTATTATTCGGGGAGAAAAACTGTTTTTT. Translating gives CASSIIRGEKLFF.